A single sample gave rise to the 27 T cell receptor beta chains below, sequenced in a study of blood T cell repertoires in COVID-19. The assay was immunoSEQ multiplex PCR, and TCRdb's table has in-frame clones only and misses some. The sample carries 150,000 to 200,000 clones, about four fifths recorded once. Sequencing used peripheral blood. The receptor set was obtained from a human donor with acute or convalescent COVID-19. The donor label of this sample is uncertain.

This chain uses TRBV5-5 with TRBJ1-1; the D gene is possibly TRBD1 (5 bases). V was trimmed by 6 bases and J by 0 bases, leaving 15 bases between them. Germline CDR1 reads SGHKS; CDR2 reads YYEKEE (reference sequence). This CDR3 contains 15 residues. This CDR3 is CASKPPPGMNTEAFF. The CDR3 DNA is TGTGCCAGCAAACCCCCCCCAGGGATGAACACTGAAGCTTTCTTT.

The chain has TRBV9 and TRBJ1-3; perhaps TRBD1 as D (6 bases). Trimming removed 4 bases from V and 8 bases from J, with 19 bases in between. The CDR3 extends over 15 amino acids. Germline loops: CDR1 SGDLS, CDR2 YYNGEE. CDR3 nucleotides: TGTGCCAGCAGCTTGGACAGTTCGGTAGGGTACACCATATATTTT. Translating gives CASSLDSSVGYTIYF.

The chain carries TRBV2 and TRBJ2-7; weak D call: TRBD2 (5 bases). Trimming pared 11 bases from V and 6 bases from J, leaving 20 bases between. The length of the CDR3 is 13 residues. In germline, CDR1 is SNHLY, CDR2 FYNNEI. The CDR3 here is CASAKGPEGEQYF. The CDR3 bases are TGTGCCTCCGCGAAGGGCCCTGAGGGCGAGCAGTACTTC.

The V call is TRBV2, the J call TRBJ1-5; possible D gene TRBD1, 6 bases. Germline V gene lookup returns CDR1 SNHLY and CDR2 FYNNEI. CDR3 size: 15 residues. Trimming cost V 8 bases and J 2 bases, with 16 bases left between them. Here the CDR3 DNA reads TGTGCCAGCGGAGGGGGGGGGATTGGCAATCAGCCCCAGCATTTT. The encoded protein is CASGGGGIGNQPQHF.

The genes are TRBV7-9 and TRBJ2-2; D unresolved. The CDR3 is 14 amino acids. The germline V and J ends were trimmed by 5 bases and 9 bases, with 16 bases remaining between them. Per the germline V gene, CDR1 is SEHNR and CDR2 is FQNEAQ (reference sequence). The CDR3 region is CASSATTLTWELFF. The CDR3 DNA is TGTGCCAGCAGCGCGACGACATTAACCTGGGAGCTGTTTTTT.

The CDR3 sequence: CSRKPGQGVTYEQYF. The CDR3, as DNA: TGCAGCAGAAAACCGGGACAGGGGGTTACCTACGAGCAGTACTTC. The chain combines TRBV29-1 with TRBJ2-7; 11 nucleotides match TRBD1. The CDR3 has 15 residues. V dropped 8 bases and J dropped 2; count of bases not matched to a gene: 11. CDR1 and CDR2 (germline): SQVTM, ANQGSEA.

This sequence joins TRBV4-2 and TRBJ2-1, with 8 positions matching TRBD1. Losses at the gene ends were 0 bases for V and 1 base for J; bases not matched to a gene: 8. CDR3 length equals 18 residues. Germline V gene data show CDR1 as LGHNA and CDR2 as YNFKEQ. In nucleotides, the CDR3 is TGTGCCAGCAGCCAAGATTGGGACAGGTCCACTTCCTACAATGAGCAGTTCTTC. Translating gives CASSQDWDRSTSYNEQFF.

The chain carries TRBV5-4 and TRBJ1-5; D is unclear. The germline V gene encodes CDR1 SGHNT and CDR2 YYREEE (reference sequence). The CDR3 totals 12 residues. Between the trimmed V and J ends, which lost 4 bases and 5 bases, there was a span of 7 bases. CDR3 sequence (DNA): TGTGCCAGCAGCCGGGATGATCAGCCCCAGCATTTT. It yields the protein CASSRDDQPQHF. Combining the CDR3 with reference TRBV5-4 and TRBJ1-5 gives the whole variable domain ETGVTQSPTHLIKTRGQQVTLRCSSQSGHNTVSWYQQALGQGPQFIFQYYREEENGRGNFPPRFSGLQFPNYSSELNVNALELDDSALYLCASSRDDQPQHFGDGTRLSIL.

In its sample, this clone was seen once. The chain recombines TRBV5-8 with TRBJ2-7; 8 bases line up with TRBD1. V trimming: 4 bases; J trimming: 4 bases; junction bases outside the gene matches: 10. CDR1 and CDR2 from the germline V gene are SGHTS and YDEGEE. The CDR3 extends over 15 amino acids. CDR3: CASSGRTGKRYEQYF. CDR3 coding DNA: TGTGCCAGCAGCGGCAGGACAGGGAAGAGGTACGAGCAGTACTTC. Variable domain in full (rest from reference TRBV5-8 and TRBJ2-7): EAGVTQSPTHLIKTRGQQATLRCSPISGHTSVYWYQQALGLGLQFLLWYDEGEERNRGNFPPRFSGRQFPNYSSELNVNALELEDSALYLCASSGRTGKRYEQYFGPGTRLTVT.

The chain is built from TRBV20-1 and TRBJ1-4; 8 nucleotides agree with TRBD1. V shed 3 bases and J 7 bases; nucleotides not matched to a gene: 10. The V gene's germline CDR1 is DFQATT and CDR2 SNEGSKA (reference sequence). This CDR3 spans 15 amino acids. The CDR3 region has the DNA TGCAGTGCTAGTCCCAGGACAGGGAAAGGTGAAAAACTGTTTTTT. This codes for CSASPRTGKGEKLFF.

The chain joins TRBV6-5 to TRBJ1-6, with D hard to call. From germline, CDR1 is MNHEY and CDR2 SVGAGI. The CDR3 sequence is 14 residues long. V lost 6 bases and J lost 7, with 13 bases in between. In DNA, the CDR3 is TGTGCCAGCAGGGACTCGGCCTTCAATTCACCCCTCCACTTT. It specifies CASRDSAFNSPLHF.

This clone was recorded at least ten times. The V and J genes are TRBV11-2 and TRBJ2-1, with 10 positions matching TRBD2. Germline V gene lookup returns CDR1 SGHAT and CDR2 FQNNGV. After removal of 2 bases from V and 5 bases from J, the junction contained 3 bases not matched to a gene. This CDR3 is 15 amino acids long. The CDR3 nucleotides read TGTGCCAGCAGCTTAATGAGCGGGAGGGACAATGAGCAGTTCTTC. Amino acid sequence: CASSLMSGRDNEQFF. The variable domain in full, completed from reference TRBV11-2 and TRBJ2-1, reads EAGVAQSPRYKIIEKRQSVAFWCNPISGHATLYWYQQILGQGPKLLIQFQNNGVVDDSQLPKDRFSAERLKGVDSTLKIQPAKLEDSAVYLCASSLMSGRDNEQFFGPGTRLTVL.

This chain joins TRBV3-1 (or the pseudogene TRBV3-2) and TRBJ1-1; possibly TRBD1 for D (5 bases). The V end lost 4 bases, the J end lost 5 bases, and 11 bases lay between the germline ends. Per the germline V gene, CDR1 is LGHDT and CDR2 is YNNKEL (reference sequence). The CDR3 covers 13 residues. The CDR3 bases are TGTGCCAGCAGCCGAAACGGGGGAACTGAAGCTTTCTTT. Amino acid sequence: CASSRNGGTEAFF.

This clone was observed once. The chain couples TRBV2 to TRBJ2-7; 12 positions agree with TRBD1. Germline CDR1 is SNHLY and CDR2 is FYNNEI. V lost 11 bases and J lost 5; bases outside the gene matches: 13. This CDR3 contains 15 residues. The CDR3 DNA reads as TGTGCCGCCCAAGGGACAGGGGGCGCGGTTGACGAGCAGTACTTC. Its protein is CAAQGTGGAVDEQYF. Together with reference TRBV2 and TRBJ2-7, the CDR3 gives the full variable domain: EPEVTQTPSHQVTQMGQEVILRCVPISNHLYFYWYRQILGQKVEFLVSFYNNEISEKSEIFDDQFSVERPDGSNFTLKIRSTKLEDSAMYFCAAQGTGGAVDEQYFGPGTRLTVT.

The rearrangement joins TRBV19 to TRBJ2-2; 16 bases align to TRBD2. The germline V gene encodes CDR1 LNHDA and CDR2 SQIVND (reference sequence). The junction had 9 bases not matched to a gene; V was cut back by 4 bases and J by 4 bases. CDR3 length: 19 amino acids. CDR3 in amino acids: CASSNPGLAGGPGTGELFF. The CDR3 coding sequence is TGTGCCAGTAGTAATCCGGGACTAGCGGGGGGGCCGGGCACCGGGGAGCTGTTTTTT.

V and J are TRBV3-1 (or the pseudogene TRBV3-2) and TRBJ2-7; 7 nucleotides align to TRBD2. V was pared by 3 bases and J by 6 bases, with 17 bases of the junction left unmatched. The V gene's germline CDR1 is LGHDT and CDR2 YNNKEL (reference sequence). CDR3 length: 17 amino acids. The CDR3 region is CASSQAAGRSLMGEQYF. For the CDR3, the DNA is TGTGCCAGCAGCCAGGCAGCGGGACGGTCCCTTATGGGCGAGCAGTACTTC.

This rearrangement joins TRBV28 to TRBJ1-6; D uncertain. This CDR3 has 14 amino acids. Germline-derived CDR1 and CDR2 are MDHEN and SYDVKM. Trimming shortened V by 2 bases and J by 12 bases, and 14 bases separated the two germline ends. The CDR3 DNA is TGTGCCAGCAGTTTAGTGAGGCCTGAGAAACCCCTCCACTTT. This encodes CASSLVRPEKPLHF.

This clone was detected a few times. The rearrangement joins TRBV18 to TRBJ1-5; 7 positions agree with TRBD1. This CDR3 contains 12 residues. CDR1 and CDR2 from the germline V gene are KGHSH and LQKENI. The trim removed 5 bases at V and 5 bases at J, leaving 0 bases unmatched. DNA for the CDR3: TGTGCCAGCTCAGACAGGGATCAGCCCCAGCATTTT. Translating it yields CASSDRDQPQHF. The whole variable domain, filled in from reference TRBV18 and TRBJ1-5, reads NAGVMQNPRHLVRRRGQEARLRCSPMKGHSHVYWYRQLPEEGLKFMVYLQKENIIDESGMPKERFSAEFPKEGPSILRIQQVVRGDSAAYFCASSDRDQPQHFGDGTRLSIL.

The chain uses TRBV2 and TRBJ2-1; D gene uncertain. Trimming left V 2 bases short and J 1 base short, with 6 bases between. Per the germline V gene, CDR1 is SNHLY and CDR2 is FYNNEI. CDR3 length: 14 residues. The CDR3 loop is CASSERSSYNEQFF. The CDR3 DNA is TGTGCCAGCAGTGAACGGAGTTCCTACAATGAGCAGTTCTTC.

V gene TRBV4-1 combines with J gene TRBJ1-6; TRBD1 matches 8 bases. CDR1 is MGHRA and CDR2 is YSYEKL in the germline V gene. CDR3 length equals 15 residues. The V segment lost 0 bases and the J segment 9 bases; nucleotides outside the gene matches: 4. CDR3 DNA sequence: TGCGCCAGCAGCCAAGAGGGGACAGGTGGTTCACCCCTCCACTTT. Translated, it gives CASSQEGTGGSPLHF.

CDR3 loop: CARQGRSGELFF. The DNA of the CDR3 is TGTGCCAGACAGGGTAGAAGCGGGGAGCTGTTTTTT. The rearrangement uses TRBV21-1 and TRBJ2-2; TRBD1 was called by the table and not checked on the DNA. TRBV21-1 is an annotated pseudogene. The CDR3 covers 12 residues.

The chain recombines TRBV11-2 with TRBJ2-7; TRBD2 matches at 10 bases. V gave up 5 bases and J gave up 5 bases; unmatched junction bases: 12. CDR3 length equals 16 residues. Germline CDR1 is SGHAT and CDR2 is FQNNGV. The CDR3 is CASSGTSGKGLDEQYF. CDR3 nucleotides: TGTGCCAGCAGCGGAACTAGCGGGAAGGGATTAGACGAGCAGTACTTC.

This clone was counted a single time. The rearrangement links TRBV11-2 to TRBJ2-5; TRBD1 aligns across 7 bases. The CDR3 length is 14 residues. Unmatched junction bases numbered 2, after V lost 3 bases and J lost 1 base. The germline CDR1 and CDR2 sequences are SGHAT and FQNNGV. In DNA form, the CDR3 reads TGTGCCAGCAGCTTTTGGGACAGCCAAGAGACCCAGTACTTC. It translates to CASSFWDSQETQYF.

V and J are TRBV7-9 and TRBJ2-2; TRBD1 matches at 9 bases. The J segment lost 5 bases and the V segment lost 4 bases, leaving 2 bases of the junction unmatched. This CDR3 region has 14 residues. In germline, CDR1 is SEHNR, CDR2 FQNEAQ (reference sequence). CDR3 protein: CASSSTGGTGELFF. In nucleotides, the CDR3 is TGTGCCAGCAGCTCGACAGGGGGGACCGGGGAGCTGTTTTTT. The full variable domain, its missing parts supplied by reference TRBV7-9 and TRBJ2-2, is DTGVSQNPRHKITKRGQNVTFRCDPISEHNRLYWYRQTLGQGPEFLTYFQNEAQLEKSRLLSDRFSAERPKGSFSTLEIQRTEQGDSAMYLCASSSTGGTGELFFGEGSRLTVL.

This chain links TRBV29-1 with TRBJ2-1; possibly TRBD2 for D (6 bases). Germline V gene data show CDR1 as SQVTM and CDR2 as ANQGSEA. V was trimmed by 8 bases and J by 4 bases, leaving 15 bases between them. There are 13 residues in the CDR3. The CDR3 nucleotides are TGCAGCTTTGGGGGACTGAGATACAATGAGCAGTTCTTC. Amino acids: CSFGGLRYNEQFF.

V gene TRBV28 combines with J gene TRBJ2-1, with 7 positions matching TRBD1. There are 15 residues in the CDR3. Germline values: CDR1 MDHEN, CDR2 SYDVKM. After removal of 3 bases from V and 7 bases from J, the junction contained 9 bases not matched to a gene. The DNA for the CDR3 is TGTGCCAGCAGTTTTGAGACAGGGAGAGGGAATGAGCAGTTCTTC. This translates into CASSFETGRGNEQFF.

The chain combines TRBV24-1 with TRBJ1-2, with D perhaps matching TRBD1 (5 bases). Germline V gene sequence: CDR1 KGHDR, CDR2 SFDVKD. CDR3 length: 16 residues. V was clipped by 2 bases and J by 4 bases, with 16 bases between them. CDR3 bases: TGTGCCACCAGTGATTCTTGGCAGGGCAACTTCTATGGCTACACCTTC. It translates to CATSDSWQGNFYGYTF.